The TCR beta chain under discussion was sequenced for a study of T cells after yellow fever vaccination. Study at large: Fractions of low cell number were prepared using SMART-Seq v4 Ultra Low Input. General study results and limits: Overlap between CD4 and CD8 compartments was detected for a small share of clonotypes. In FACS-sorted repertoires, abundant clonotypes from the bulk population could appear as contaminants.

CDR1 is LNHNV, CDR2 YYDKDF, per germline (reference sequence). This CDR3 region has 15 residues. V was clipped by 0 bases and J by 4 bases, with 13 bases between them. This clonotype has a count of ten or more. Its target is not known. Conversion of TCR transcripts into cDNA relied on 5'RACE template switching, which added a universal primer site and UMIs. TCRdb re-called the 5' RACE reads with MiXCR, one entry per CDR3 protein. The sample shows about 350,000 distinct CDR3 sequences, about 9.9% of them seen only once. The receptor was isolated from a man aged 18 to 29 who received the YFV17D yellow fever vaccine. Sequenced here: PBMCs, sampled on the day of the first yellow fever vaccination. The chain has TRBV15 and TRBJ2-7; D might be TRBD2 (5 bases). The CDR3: CATSRDYLEAYEQYV. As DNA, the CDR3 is TGTGCCACCAGCAGAGATTATCTGGAGGCGTACGAGCAGTACGTC.